Following are 20 T cell receptor beta chains from one sample sequenced in a study of blood T cell repertoires in COVID-19. Data came from immunoSEQ multiplex PCR; TCRdb stores just in-frame clones and leaves some out. In the table there are approximately 29,000 clones, around nine tenths of which are singletons. The sequencing sample was made of peripheral blood. The receptors originated from a human donor with active COVID-19. The donor label of this sample is uncertain.

The CDR3 loop is CASSLPSGTLLEQFF. Here the CDR3 DNA reads TGTGCCAGCAGCTTGCCCAGCGGCACCCTACTTGAGCAGTTCTTC. This chain connects TRBV7-9 to TRBJ2-1, with a weak D call TRBD2 (5 bases). V was pared by 3 bases and J by 9 bases, with 18 bases between. CDR1 SEHNR and CDR2 FQNEAQ come from the germline V gene (reference sequence). The CDR3 totals 15 residues.

The V call is TRBV6-2 or TRBV6-3, the J call TRBJ1-6; 7 positions agree with TRBD1. This CDR3 is built from 14 residues. V was pared by 0 bases and J by 7 bases, with 0 bases of the junction left unmatched. Germline CDR1 reads MNHEY; CDR2 reads SVGEGT. CDR3 nucleotides: TGTGCCAGCAGTTACTCCAGGGGGAATTCACCCCTCCACTTT. Protein sequence: CASSYSRGNSPLHF.

The chain recombines TRBV6-2 or TRBV6-3 with TRBJ2-3; TRBD1 might be the D (5 bases). Germline assignment: CDR1 MNHEY and CDR2 SVGEGT. The CDR3 totals 15 residues. The V gene lost 6 bases and the J gene lost 5 bases, with 18 bases spanning the gap. The CDR3 DNA sequence: TGTGCCAGCAGCCTACAGTGGGGCCCGCGAGATACGCAGTATTTT. This encodes CASSLQWGPRDTQYF.

J is TRBJ2-1 and V is TRBV9, with 9 bases aligning to TRBD1. J was trimmed by 7 bases and V by 3 bases; bases with no gene match: 11. The CDR3 runs to 16 residues. Germline values: CDR1 SGDLS, CDR2 YYNGEE. The CDR3 loop reads CASSGLYRGPSNEQFF. In nucleotides, the CDR3 is TGTGCCAGCAGCGGACTCTACAGGGGGCCGAGTAATGAGCAGTTCTTC. The complete variable domain, with remaining parts taken from reference TRBV9 and TRBJ2-1, reads DSGVTQTPKHLITATGQRVTLRCSPRSGDLSVYWYQQSLDQGLQFLIQYYNGEERAKGNILERFSAQQFPDLHSELNLSSLELGDSALYFCASSGLYRGPSNEQFFGPGTRLTVL.

The chain joins TRBV7-9 to TRBJ2-5; 7 nucleotides match TRBD2. This CDR3 contains 16 residues. Germline CDR1 and CDR2: SEHNR and FQNEAQ (reference sequence). The V segment lost 3 bases and the J segment 5 bases; nucleotides outside the gene matches: 12. This chain's CDR3 is CASSLPYRLGGETQYF. The DNA of the CDR3 is TGTGCCAGCAGCTTGCCTTACCGTTTGGGGGGGGAGACCCAGTACTTC.

V is TRBV23-1 and J is TRBJ2-7; no definite D call. TRBV23-1 is an ORF; its function is uncertain. This CDR3 comprises 15 residues. V was trimmed by 4 bases and J by 3 bases, leaving 16 bases between them. Written as DNA, the CDR3 is TGCGCCAGCAGTCGGGTCCCGGGTCTCTACTACGAGCAGTACTTC. Translated, it gives CASSRVPGLYYEQYF.

This sequence joins TRBV5-1 and TRBJ2-3; a possible D gene is TRBD2 (6 bases). Germline loops: CDR1 SGHRS, CDR2 YFSETQ. V lost 1 base and J lost 0, with 12 bases in between. This CDR3 has 16 amino acids. Here the CDR3 reads CASSLPETRSTDTQYF. In DNA form, the CDR3 reads TGCGCCAGCAGCTTGCCTGAGACTAGAAGCACAGATACGCAGTATTTT.

The V and J genes are TRBV7-6 and TRBJ1-6; the D gene is possibly TRBD1 (5 bases). CDR1 is SGHVS and CDR2 is FNYEAQ in the germline V gene. V lost 1 base, J lost 7 bases, and 11 bases lay in between. The CDR3 covers 15 residues. CDR3 region: CASSLEQAGNSPLHF. The CDR3 coding sequence is TGTGCCAGCAGCTTAGAACAGGCGGGGAATTCACCCCTCCACTTT.

CDR3 region: CASSPGTASGNTIYF. The CDR3 coding sequence is TGTGCCAGCAGCCCCGGGACAGCCTCTGGAAACACCATATATTTT. This chain uses TRBV7-2 with TRBJ1-3, with 7 bases matching TRBD1. J lost 0 bases, V lost 5 bases, and 4 bases had no gene match. Germline CDR1 reads SGHTA; CDR2 reads FQGNSA. CDR3 size: 15 residues.

The chain links TRBV24-1 to TRBJ2-7; D might be TRBD1 (5 bases). V was pared by 3 bases and J by 0 bases, with 8 bases between. The germline gives CDR1 KGHDR, CDR2 SFDVKD. CDR3 size: 14 residues. Here the CDR3 DNA reads TGTGCCACCAGTGATGCCAGGGTCTCCTACGAGCAGTACTTC. Residues: CATSDARVSYEQYF.

This clone was observed once. V gene TRBV2 combines with J gene TRBJ1-5; 7 bases are shared with TRBD1. Germline assignment: CDR1 SNHLY and CDR2 FYNNEI. The V and J ends lost 4 bases and 9 bases, in that order; junction bases with no gene match: 21. The CDR3 is made up of 18 amino acids. CDR3 bases: TGTGCCAGCAGTGTATACAGGGGTTCGGGGGTCCTCCTCCGGCCCCAGCATTTT. Its protein is CASSVYRGSGVLLRPQHF.

J is TRBJ1-1 and V is TRBV19; D unresolved. CDR1 and CDR2 (germline): LNHDA, SQIVND (reference sequence). The CDR3 extends over 15 amino acids. V dropped 1 base and J dropped 4 bases, with 13 bases sitting between them. The CDR3 sequence: CASSIGTEGFTEAFF. The CDR3 region has the DNA TGTGCCAGTAGTATAGGAACTGAGGGCTTCACTGAAGCTTTCTTT. The complete variable domain, with remaining parts taken from reference TRBV19 and TRBJ1-1, reads DGGITQSPKYLFRKEGQNVTLSCEQNLNHDAMYWYRQDPGQGLRLIYYSQIVNDFQKGDIAEGYSVSREKKESFPLTVTSAQKNPTAFYLCASSIGTEGFTEAFFGQGTRLTVV.

V and J are TRBV4-2 and TRBJ1-1; 12 bases agree with TRBD1. CDR1 and CDR2 from the germline V gene are LGHNA and YNFKEQ. The CDR3 extends over 16 amino acids. V gave up 3 bases and J gave up 0 bases; unmatched junction bases: 2. CDR3 sequence reads: CASSQGQGAMNTEAFF. The CDR3 region has the DNA TGTGCCAGCAGCCAGGGACAGGGGGCCATGAACACTGAAGCTTTCTTT.

The chain couples TRBV12-5 to TRBJ2-7, with D possibly matching TRBD2 (6 bases). The CDR3 length is 14 residues. V was shortened by 1 base and J by 2 bases, with 9 bases between the two germline ends. Germline V lookup: CDR1 LGHNT, CDR2 FRNRAP. As DNA, the CDR3 is TGTGCTAGTGGTTTGGAGGGACTGACCTACGAGCAGTACTTC. Its translation: CASGLEGLTYEQYF.

The CDR3 nucleotides are TGTGCCAGCAGTCTACAGGGACCTCGTTTCTCTGGAAACACCATATATTTT. This gives the protein CASSLQGPRFSGNTIYF. This sequence joins TRBV7-2 and TRBJ1-3; maybe TRBD1 (6 bases). Trimming shortened V by 6 bases and J by 0 bases, and 18 bases separated the two germline ends. The CDR3 runs to 17 residues. Germline V gene lookup returns CDR1 SGHTA and CDR2 FQGNSA.

The chain employs TRBV10-1 and TRBJ1-1, with unresolved D. The CDR3 length is 17 residues. Germline V CDR1 and CDR2: WNHNN, SYGVQD (reference sequence). Trimming removed 5 bases from V and 3 bases from J, with 22 bases in between. Written as DNA, the CDR3 is TGCGCCAGCAGTCCGAAAGTTGGGGAGGCAGTAGACACTGAAGCTTTCTTT. This sequence encodes CASSPKVGEAVDTEAFF.

The genes are TRBV2 and TRBJ2-7; maybe TRBD2 (7 bases). Germline V CDR1 and CDR2: SNHLY, FYNNEI. V was trimmed by 3 bases and J by 1 base, leaving 13 bases between them. This CDR3 contains 15 residues. In nucleotides, the CDR3 is TGTGCCAGCAGTGAGAACGGGGGGCTATCCTACGAGCAGTACTTC. This translates into CASSENGGLSYEQYF.

This chain connects TRBV20-1 to TRBJ2-1, with 10 positions matching TRBD2. Trimming removed 3 bases from V and 7 bases from J; junction bases left unmatched: 9. There are 15 residues in the CDR3. CDR1 is DFQATT and CDR2 is SNEGSKA in the germline V gene (reference sequence). CDR3 sequence: CSASYPSGGRNEQFF. Here the CDR3 DNA reads TGCAGTGCTAGTTACCCTAGCGGGGGTAGGAATGAGCAGTTCTTC.

The chain couples TRBV6-5 to TRBJ2-1; TRBD1 matches at 7 bases. J lost 5 bases, V lost 8 bases, and 6 bases had no gene match. The V gene's germline CDR1 is MNHEY and CDR2 SVGAGI. The CDR3 has 13 amino acids. CDR3 in amino acids: CASLMTGNNEQFF. CDR3 coding DNA: TGTGCCAGCCTAATGACAGGGAACAATGAGCAGTTCTTC.

V is TRBV7-2 and J is TRBJ2-1; TRBD2 aligns across 11 bases. Germline CDR1 is SGHTA and CDR2 is FQGNSA. The CDR3 length is 17 residues. With 0 bases clipped from V and 5 bases from J, the junction kept 6 bases outside the gene matches. CDR3 sequence (DNA): TGTGCCAGCAGCTTAGCCATACTAGCGGGGGAGGACAATGAGCAGTTCTTC. It codes for CASSLAILAGEDNEQFF.